Each of the 19 T cell receptor beta chains below was sequenced from the same sample in a study of control samples from healthy donors and cancer patients. Repertoires were generated with immunoSEQ multiplex PCR, while TCRdb's copy carries only in-frame clones and drops some. The table lists roughly 130,000 clones, 70% to 90% of them singletons. The specimen was blood. These receptors were collected from a woman aged 25 to 39 in good health.

This chain uses TRBV7-9 with TRBJ1-1, with D uncertain. V was cut by 1 base and J by 6 bases, with 12 bases left in between. Germline V gives CDR1 SEHNR, CDR2 FQNEAQ (reference sequence). This CDR3 has 14 amino acids. CDR3 nucleotides: TGTGCCAGCAGCTTAGAGGGAATCGGTGCTGAAGCTTTCTTT. Its protein product is CASSLEGIGAEAFF.

The rearrangement joins TRBV7-9 to TRBJ1-2; D possibly corresponds to TRBD1 (5 bases). The V end lost 1 base, the J end lost 2 bases, and 11 bases lay between the germline ends. Germline assignment: CDR1 SEHNR and CDR2 FQNEAQ (reference sequence). The CDR3 is 15 amino acids. The CDR3 protein is CASSLEVQVNYGYTF. Here the CDR3 DNA reads TGTGCCAGCAGCTTAGAAGTACAGGTGAACTATGGCTACACCTTC.

The chain uses TRBV7-6 and TRBJ2-3; D uncertain. The CDR3 contains 13 residues. Germline V gene sequence: CDR1 SGHVS, CDR2 FNYEAQ. The V and J ends lost 1 base and 3 bases respectively, with 5 bases between them. CDR3 nucleotides: TGTGCCAGCAGCTTAGTTTGGACAGATACGCAGTATTTT. This translates into CASSLVWTDTQYF. Complete variable domain (other parts from reference TRBV7-6 and TRBJ2-3): GAGVSQSPRYKVTKRGQDVALRCDPISGHVSLYWYRQALGQGPEFLTYFNYEAQQDKSGLPNDRFSAERPEGSISTLTIQRTEQRDSAMYRCASSLVWTDTQYFGPGTRLTVL.

In this sample, this clone turned up once. V gene TRBV10-3 combines with J gene TRBJ2-3; D call uncertain. The CDR3 spans 11 residues. V was shortened by 5 bases and J by 2 bases, with 2 bases between the two germline ends. CDR1 and CDR2 (germline): ENHRY, SYGVKD. The DNA for the CDR3 is TGTGCCATCAGTACCACAGATACGCAGTATTTT. The encoded protein is CAISTTDTQYF.

V gene TRBV19 combines with J gene TRBJ2-5; maybe TRBD2 (6 bases). Germline V gives CDR1 LNHDA, CDR2 SQIVND (reference sequence). Trimming stripped 5 bases from V and 5 bases from J, with 15 bases between. This CDR3 is built from 14 residues. The CDR3 loop is CASSQQGGHETQYF. The CDR3 DNA is TGTGCCAGTAGTCAGCAGGGAGGACATGAGACCCAGTACTTC. Complete variable domain (other parts from reference TRBV19 and TRBJ2-5): DGGITQSPKYLFRKEGQNVTLSCEQNLNHDAMYWYRQDPGQGLRLIYYSQIVNDFQKGDIAEGYSVSREKKESFPLTVTSAQKNPTAFYLCASSQQGGHETQYFGPGTRLLVL.

The chain employs TRBV5-1 and TRBJ2-1; the D is unclear. V gave up 0 bases and J gave up 3 bases, with 7 bases separating them. Per the germline V gene, CDR1 is SGHRS and CDR2 is YFSETQ. This CDR3 region has 14 residues. In nucleotides, the CDR3 is TGCGCCAGCAGCTTGGGTCAGGACTACAATGAGCAGTTCTTC. It codes for CASSLGQDYNEQFF.

This chain uses TRBV19 with TRBJ2-7; tentatively, D is TRBD2 (6 bases). The CDR3 is 15 amino acids. Germline assignment: CDR1 LNHDA and CDR2 SQIVND (reference sequence). V shed 10 bases and J shed 5 bases, with 24 bases lying between them. This CDR3 is CATSRAGSSGDEQYF. The CDR3 bases are TGTGCCACCTCACGGGCGGGGTCCTCGGGGGACGAGCAGTACTTC. Variable domain in full (rest from reference TRBV19 and TRBJ2-7): DGGITQSPKYLFRKEGQNVTLSCEQNLNHDAMYWYRQDPGQGLRLIYYSQIVNDFQKGDIAEGYSVSREKKESFPLTVTSAQKNPTAFYLCATSRAGSSGDEQYFGPGTRLTVT.

The chain recombines TRBV7-9 with TRBJ1-6; D remains unclear. Per germline, CDR1 SEHNR and CDR2 FQNEAQ (reference sequence). There are 16 residues in the CDR3. V gave up 1 base and J gave up 9 bases, with 16 bases separating them. CDR3 amino acids: CASSLVWFAESSPLHF. CDR3 sequence (DNA): TGTGCCAGCAGCTTAGTTTGGTTTGCCGAGTCTTCACCCCTCCACTTT. The whole variable domain, filled in from reference TRBV7-9 and TRBJ1-6, reads DTGVSQNPRHKITKRGQNVTFRCDPISEHNRLYWYRQTLGQGPEFLTYFQNEAQLEKSRLLSDRFSAERPKGSFSTLEIQRTEQGDSAMYLCASSLVWFAESSPLHFGNGTRLTVT.

The chain uses TRBV24-1 and TRBJ1-2, with no clear D. V shed 1 base and J shed 1 base, with 0 bases lying between them. Germline CDR1 KGHDR, CDR2 SFDVKD. This CDR3 spans 12 amino acids. CDR3 loop: CATSDFNYGYTF. CDR3 DNA: TGTGCCACCAGTGATTTTAACTATGGCTACACCTTC.

The rearrangement uses TRBV7-3 and TRBJ2-2; 11 nucleotides align to TRBD2. Germline V gives CDR1 SGHTA, CDR2 FQGTGA. After removal of 5 bases from V and 5 bases from J, the junction contained 7 bases not matched to a gene. This CDR3 has 16 amino acids. DNA of the CDR3: TGTGCCAGCAGCCTTAGGGTAGCGGGAGGGACCGGGGAGCTGTTTTTT. Translating gives CASSLRVAGGTGELFF.

The chain joins TRBV11-1 to TRBJ2-3; 11 bases align to TRBD2. The CDR3 sequence is 16 residues long. The V and J ends lost 5 bases and 0 bases, in that order; junction bases with no gene match: 4. From germline, CDR1 is SGHAT and CDR2 FQDESV (reference sequence). CDR3 DNA: TGTGCCAGCAGCCGAGGACTAGCGGGTAGCACAGATACGCAGTATTTT. This gives the protein CASSRGLAGSTDTQYF.

On this clone: A junction boundary mismatches the germline segment, possibly from a read error. The chain couples TRBV19 to TRBJ2-3; 12 bases agree with TRBD2. CDR3 length: 17 residues. CDR1 is LNHDA, CDR2 SQIVND, per germline (reference sequence). CDR3 sequence: CASSTYRLAGVSDTRYF. DNA for the CDR3: TGTGCCAGTAGTACATATAGACTAGCGGGAGTATCAGATACGCGGTATTTT.

The chain links TRBV6-5 to TRBJ2-3, with unresolved D. This CDR3 has 11 amino acids. Trimming took off 6 bases at V and 5 bases at J, with 6 bases between the two ends. Germline V gene sequence: CDR1 MNHEY, CDR2 SVGAGI. In DNA form, the CDR3 reads TGTGCCAGCAGGACACTAGATACGCAGTATTTT. It encodes CASRTLDTQYF.

V is TRBV4-2 and J is TRBJ2-7; 11 nucleotides match TRBD2. This CDR3 spans 15 amino acids. Losses at the gene ends were 1 base for V and 2 bases for J; bases not matched to a gene: 1. The V gene's germline CDR1 is LGHNA and CDR2 YNFKEQ. CDR3 in amino acids: CASSQGLAGTYEQYF. The CDR3 DNA reads TGTGCCAGCAGCCAAGGACTAGCGGGAACCTACGAGCAGTACTTC.

The DNA of the CDR3 is TGTGCCAGCAGCTGGGGTCAGGACTATGGCTACACCTTC. This codes for CASSWGQDYGYTF. This rearrangement joins TRBV3-1 (or the pseudogene TRBV3-2) to TRBJ1-2; D not resolved. This CDR3 comprises 13 residues. Trimming removed 5 bases from V and 3 bases from J, with 10 bases in between. The germline gives CDR1 LGHDT, CDR2 YNNKEL (reference sequence).

The J gene is TRBJ2-3, the V gene TRBV6-5; D unclear. The V and J ends lost 8 bases and 2 bases respectively, with 8 bases between them. The germline V gene encodes CDR1 MNHEY and CDR2 SVGAGI. The CDR3 is 12 residues long. CDR3 sequence reads: CASGSVTDTQYF. The CDR3 DNA follows: TGTGCCAGCGGGTCTGTCACAGATACGCAGTATTTT.

Only one count was recorded for this clone. This chain joins TRBV5-6 and TRBJ1-5, with 8 bases identical to TRBD1. Germline V gives CDR1 SGHDT, CDR2 YYEEEE. CDR3 length: 14 residues. V lost 5 bases to trimming and J lost 2 bases; unmatched junction nucleotides: 3. CDR3 sequence: CASSSDRGNQPQHF. CDR3 sequence (DNA): TGTGCCAGCAGTTCGGACAGGGGCAATCAGCCCCAGCATTTT.

The gene calls are TRBV6-5 and TRBJ1-2; D remains unclear. Between the trimmed V and J ends, which lost 5 bases and 6 bases, there was a span of 19 bases. CDR3 length: 15 amino acids. From germline, CDR1 is MNHEY and CDR2 SVGAGI. Written as DNA, the CDR3 is TGTGCCAGCAGTCCTGAAATTCTCGGTAATCATGGCTACACCTTC. This gives the protein CASSPEILGNHGYTF.

This sequence joins TRBV10-3 and TRBJ1-4; the D gene is possibly TRBD1 (5 bases). Trimming took off 10 bases at V and 7 bases at J, with 16 bases between the two ends. The CDR3 covers 13 residues. CDR1 ENHRY and CDR2 SYGVKD come from the germline V gene. CDR3 DNA sequence: TGTGCCAGCACCGGGACTTCGGGTGAAAAACTGTTTTTT. This gives the protein CASTGTSGEKLFF.